This T cell receptor (beta chain) came from a study of cytomegalovirus exposure and HLA in healthy donors. The CDR3 contains 18 residues. Trimming took off 1 base at V and 0 bases at J, with 19 bases between the two ends. From germline, CDR1 is SEHNR and CDR2 FQNEAQ (reference sequence). All donors participated as healthy donors of bone marrow. In the PCR, 60 Vbeta and 13 Jbeta primers were used. Some clones are missing from TCRdb's copy, which holds only in-frame ones; the method was immunoSEQ multiplex PCR. The sample consists of 120,000 or so clones, 70% to 75% of them appearing once. This TCR derives from a woman between 35 and 50 years old in good health and CMV-seronegative. Material: PBMCs. The J gene is TRBJ2-7, the V gene TRBV7-9; tentative D call: TRBD1 (6 bases). The CDR3 here is CASSLVWGPARDSYEQYF. The CDR3 bases are TGTGCCAGCAGCTTAGTATGGGGGCCAGCGAGAGACTCCTACGAGCAGTACTTC. Based on the CDR3 plus reference TRBV7-9 and TRBJ2-7, the full variable domain is DTGVSQNPRHKITKRGQNVTFRCDPISEHNRLYWYRQTLGQGPEFLTYFQNEAQLEKSRLLSDRFSAERPKGSFSTLEIQRTEQGDSAMYLCASSLVWGPARDSYEQYFGPGTRLTVT.